This TCR beta chain originates from a study of blood T cells in healthy people across ages. As for this clonotype: The antigen is not known.

A second PCR, run for about 6 to 11 cycles, used a sample-barcoded 5' primer plus a J-beta primer mix. TCRdb re-called the 5' RACE reads with MiXCR, one entry per CDR3 protein. The data show over a million distinct CDR3 sequences, with around 39% seen just once and 7.9% held by the top ten. Study-wide results and limits: Higher naive T cell percentage went strongly together with higher TCR beta diversity.

V shed 6 bases and J 2 bases; nucleotides not matched to a gene: 10. The CDR3 covers 15 residues. Collection of 7.5 to 10 milliliters of peripheral blood was performed for each donor. The chain carries TRBV12-3 or TRBV12-4 and TRBJ2-7, with 7 bases fitting TRBD2. The sequence came from a woman aged 18-29 years in good health. Material for sequencing was blood. The CDR3 region is CASSRGEGLTYEQYF. Written as DNA, the CDR3 is TGTGCCAGCAGCCGCGGCGAGGGACTAACCTACGAGCAGTACTTC.